The sequence of this T cell receptor (beta chain) was determined in a study of a mutant IDH1 vaccine in newly diagnosed glioma. Study-wide results and caveats: Pseudoprogression appeared independent of alterations in top peripheral clonotypes.

V gave up 6 bases and J gave up 2 bases; unmatched junction bases: 6. Germline CDR1 MNHEY, CDR2 SMNVEV (reference sequence). CDR3 length equals 14 residues. Method: immunoSEQ multiplex PCR; TCRdb's copy keeps in-frame clones and lacks some. The sample lists 70,000 or so clones; around four fifths were seen once. The time point denotes: baseline, week 1 (first vaccination visit). Treatment of the sample: pre-vaccination baseline after standard-of-care therapy. New WHO grade 3 or 4 astrocytomas that were IDH1-mutant and ATRX-lost occurred in the donors. Points on this clone: Its antigen is not identified.

This clonotype originated in a young woman with glioma. Some clones in this sample may be carry-over from other donors' samples. The sample in question was peripheral blood mononuclear cells (PBMCs), obtained from a glioma patient treated with radiotherapy, temozolomide or both. The chain has TRBV27 and TRBJ1-2, with 7 nucleotides matching TRBD1. This CDR3 is CASSGDSSNYGYTF. The CDR3 region has the DNA TGTGCCAGCAGCGGGGACAGCTCCAACTATGGCTACACCTTC.